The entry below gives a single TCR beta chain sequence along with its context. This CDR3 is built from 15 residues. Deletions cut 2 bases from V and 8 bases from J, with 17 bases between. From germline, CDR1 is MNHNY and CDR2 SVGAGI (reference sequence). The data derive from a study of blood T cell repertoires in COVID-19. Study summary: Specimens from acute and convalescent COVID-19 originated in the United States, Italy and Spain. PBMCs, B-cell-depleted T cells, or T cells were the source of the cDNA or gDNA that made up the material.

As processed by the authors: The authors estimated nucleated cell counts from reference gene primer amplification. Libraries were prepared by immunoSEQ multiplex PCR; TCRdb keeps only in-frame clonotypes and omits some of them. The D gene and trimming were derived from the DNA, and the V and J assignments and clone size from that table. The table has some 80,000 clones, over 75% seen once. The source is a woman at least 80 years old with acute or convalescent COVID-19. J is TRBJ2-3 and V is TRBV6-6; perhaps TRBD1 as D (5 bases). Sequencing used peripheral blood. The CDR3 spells CASSYPTASLGTQYF. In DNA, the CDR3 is TGTGCCAGCAGTTACCCGACAGCCTCATTAGGTACGCAGTATTTT.